Presented here are 15 T cell receptor beta chains from one specimen sequenced in a study of T cell changes during pregnancy in multiple sclerosis. Sequencing used immunoSEQ multiplex PCR; TCRdb keeps in-frame clones, though not all of them. The table lists more than 100,000 clones, around nine tenths of them singletons, with 0.75% to 0.95% in the top ten. Sequences were derived from peripheral blood, sampled after pregnancy. Receptors were obtained from a female donor with multiple sclerosis, enrolled in a pregnancy study.

V usage is TRBV5-5 and J usage is TRBJ1-2; weak D call: TRBD1 (5 bases). This CDR3 comprises 11 residues. Trimming removed 4 bases at V and 5 bases at J, with 6 bases between. The V gene's germline CDR1 is SGHKS and CDR2 YYEKEE (reference sequence). In DNA form, the CDR3 reads TGTGCCAGCAGCGACAGTTATGGCTACACCTTC. It encodes CASSDSYGYTF.

The rearrangement uses TRBV25-1 and TRBJ2-7; 7 nucleotides agree with TRBD2. The CDR3 covers 13 residues. With 6 bases clipped from V and 5 bases from J, the junction kept 7 bases outside the gene matches. Germline lookup yields CDR1 MGHDK and CDR2 SYGVNS. In DNA form, the CDR3 reads TGTGCCAGCAGCGGGGGGAGTAGGAACGAGCAGTACTTC. Translated, it gives CASSGGSRNEQYF.

The rearrangement links TRBV5-1 to TRBJ2-1; 7 bases agree with TRBD2. V trimming: 2 bases; J trimming: 3 bases; junction bases outside the gene matches: 8. The CDR3 loop spans 16 amino acids. Germline V gene lookup returns CDR1 SGHRS and CDR2 YFSETQ. CDR3 loop: CASSFVPGGRYNEQFF. CDR3 coding DNA: TGCGCCAGCAGCTTCGTCCCGGGGGGTCGCTACAATGAGCAGTTCTTC.

The V gene is TRBV5-1, the J gene TRBJ2-5, with 12 nucleotides matching TRBD2. With 1 base clipped from V and 2 bases from J, the junction kept 3 bases outside the gene matches. CDR3 length: 16 residues. Germline V gene lookup returns CDR1 SGHRS and CDR2 YFSETQ. CDR3 sequence reads: CASSLRLAGGQETQYF. CDR3 bases: TGCGCCAGCAGCTTGAGGCTAGCGGGAGGGCAAGAGACCCAGTACTTC.

J is TRBJ2-7 and V is TRBV29-1, with D tentatively TRBD2 (6 bases). With 1 base removed from V and 5 bases from J, the gap between germline ends came to 15 bases. Germline-derived CDR1 and CDR2 are SQVTM and ANQGSEA. The CDR3 is 14 amino acids. The CDR3: CSVEAGGVFDEQYF. CDR3 sequence (DNA): TGCAGCGTTGAAGCGGGCGGGGTCTTCGACGAGCAGTACTTC.

The rearrangement joins TRBV7-3 to TRBJ1-1; maybe TRBD1 (6 bases). Germline values: CDR1 SGHTA, CDR2 FQGTGA. Trimming pared 6 bases from V and 0 bases from J, leaving 8 bases between. The CDR3 runs 13 residues. The CDR3 reads CASSRGMNTEAFF. Written as DNA, the CDR3 is TGTGCCAGCAGTAGGGGGATGAACACTGAAGCTTTCTTT.

The chain carries TRBV5-1 and TRBJ2-7; a possible D gene is TRBD2 (7 bases). V lost 0 bases and J 7 bases, leaving 14 bases between the germline ends. This CDR3 spans 14 amino acids. CDR1 and CDR2 (germline): SGHRS, YFSETQ. The CDR3 sequence: CASSLAGGGGEQYF. The CDR3 region has the DNA TGCGCCAGCAGCTTGGCCGGAGGGGGAGGGGAGCAGTACTTC.

The rearrangement uses TRBV2 and TRBJ2-7; the match to TRBD2 covers 7 bases. The CDR3 has 13 amino acids. V lost 4 bases and J lost 8; bases outside the gene matches: 8. CDR1 is SNHLY, CDR2 FYNNEI, per germline. The CDR3 spells CASSGVGGTKQYF. The CDR3 coding sequence is TGTGCCAGCAGTGGGGTGGGGGGGACCAAGCAGTACTTC.

The gene calls are TRBV7-9 and TRBJ1-3; D gene uncertain. V dropped 2 bases and J dropped 0 bases, with 11 bases sitting between them. The CDR3 runs to 16 residues. Germline CDR1 reads SEHNR; CDR2 reads FQNEAQ (reference sequence). CDR3 region: CASSLKWTLSGNTIYF. The CDR3 coding sequence is TGTGCCAGCAGCTTAAAGTGGACTCTCTCTGGAAACACCATATATTTT. Looking up the rest from reference TRBV7-9 and TRBJ1-3 gives the full variable domain: DTGVSQNPRHKITKRGQNVTFRCDPISEHNRLYWYRQTLGQGPEFLTYFQNEAQLEKSRLLSDRFSAERPKGSFSTLEIQRTEQGDSAMYLCASSLKWTLSGNTIYFGEGSWLTVV.

The CDR3 coding sequence is TGCGCCAGCAGCTTAGACCGACATGCTAGCACAGATACGCAGTATTTT. It specifies CASSLDRHASTDTQYF. The V call is TRBV5-1, the J call TRBJ2-3; unclear D gene. The CDR3 sequence is 16 residues long. Looked up from germline, CDR1 is SGHRS and CDR2 is YFSETQ. Between the trimmed V and J ends, which lost 2 bases and 0 bases, there was a span of 13 bases.

The V call is TRBV27, the J call TRBJ2-1; D call uncertain. The germline gives CDR1 MNHEY, CDR2 SMNVEV (reference sequence). This CDR3 has 13 residues. Between the trimmed V and J ends, which lost 5 bases and 9 bases, there was a span of 14 bases. The DNA of the CDR3 is TGTGCCAGCAGTACCCAGAGACGCGGTGAGCAGTTCTTC. This sequence encodes CASSTQRRGEQFF.

The chain recombines TRBV18 with TRBJ2-3, with D perhaps matching TRBD1 (5 bases). Germline assignment: CDR1 KGHSH and CDR2 LQKENI. This CDR3 has 17 amino acids. Trimming removed 5 bases from V and 4 bases from J, with 22 bases in between. The CDR3 spells CASSANSRVSSADTQYF. The CDR3 bases are TGTGCCAGCTCAGCAAACTCCAGGGTTAGTTCAGCAGATACGCAGTATTTT.

The V and J genes are TRBV12-5 and TRBJ1-5; 11 positions agree with TRBD1. The trim removed 8 bases at V and 6 bases at J, leaving 12 bases unmatched. Germline V CDR1 and CDR2: LGHNT, FRNRAP. The CDR3 consists of 16 residues. CDR3 sequence reads: CASTTRTGGWVQPQHF. The CDR3 DNA is TGTGCTAGTACGACTCGGACAGGGGGCTGGGTTCAGCCCCAGCATTTT. The full variable domain, with the rest looked up from reference TRBV12-5 and TRBJ1-5, is DARVTQTPRHKVTEMGQEVTMRCQPILGHNTVFWYRQTMMQGLELLAYFRNRAPLDDSGMPKDRFSAEMPDATLATLKIQPSEPRDSAVYFCASTTRTGGWVQPQHFGDGTRLSIL.

This chain joins TRBV7-3 and TRBJ2-3; the match to TRBD2 covers 10 bases. This CDR3 region has 18 residues. Germline loops: CDR1 SGHTA, CDR2 FQGTGA. V lost 5 bases and J lost 3; bases outside the gene matches: 14. In DNA, the CDR3 is TGTGCCAGCAGCCCGAGATCGGGGGTAGCGGGGGGAACAGATACGCAGTATTTT. Translating gives CASSPRSGVAGGTDTQYF.

The chain combines TRBV4-3 with TRBJ1-1; unclear D gene. CDR1 and CDR2 (germline): LGHNA, YSLEER. V was cut by 3 bases and J by 3 bases, with 8 bases left in between. CDR3 length equals 13 residues. The CDR3 here is CASSHLIDTEAFF. DNA of the CDR3: TGCGCCAGCAGCCACTTGATAGACACTGAAGCTTTCTTT.